This T cell receptor beta chain was sequenced in a study of cytomegalovirus exposure and HLA in healthy donors. Turning to this clone: Its target is not known.

As for the donors, each was a healthy bone marrow donor. Donors showed nominal health when sampled, although they likely had unrecorded immune exposures. 13 Jbeta primers and 60 Vbeta primers were used for the PCR. The assay was immunoSEQ multiplex PCR, and TCRdb's table has in-frame clones only and misses some. This table holds about 170,000 clones, approximately 85% found once. Study-level results: Most TCR sequences were seen very rarely across donors, but some public TCRs occurred in many. An Asian-associated ancestry cluster reportedly showed fewer N-insertions than the approximately 700-donor mean in a later analysis.

CDR1 SGHDN and CDR2 FVKESK come from the germline V gene. The V end was cut by 2 bases, the J end by 5 bases, with 18 bases between. The CDR3 has 16 residues. Sequenced sample: PBMCs. The TCR originated in a girl aged 2 to 10 in good health and CMV-seropositive. V gene TRBV14 combines with J gene TRBJ2-5; no firm D call. Here the CDR3 reads CASSQTLGRSWETQYF. DNA for the CDR3: TGTGCCAGCAGCCAAACCCTGGGCAGGTCCTGGGAGACCCAGTACTTC. Complete variable domain (other parts from reference TRBV14 and TRBJ2-5): EAGVTQFPSHSVIEKGQTVTLRCDPISGHDNLYWYRRVMGKEIKFLLHFVKESKQDESGMPNNRFLAERTGGTYSTLKVQPAELEDSGVYFCASSQTLGRSWETQYFGPGTRLLVL.